The 10 T cell receptor beta chains below all came from one sample that was sequenced in a study of blood T cell repertoires in COVID-19. Assay: immunoSEQ multiplex PCR; the TCRdb copy retains only in-frame clones and omits some. The sample includes some 130,000 clones, about 88% of them seen just once. The sequencing input was peripheral blood. These receptors came from a man aged 45 to 65 with active COVID-19.

The chain has TRBV7-2 and TRBJ2-7; 9 bases align to TRBD2. Germline V gene lookup returns CDR1 SGHTA and CDR2 FQGNSA. Germline trimming cut 3 bases from V and 3 bases from J; bases unmatched to any gene: 6. This CDR3 is 15 amino acids long. The CDR3 coding sequence is TGTGCCAGCAGCTTCGGACTAGCGCCCGGCTACGAGCAGTACGTC. It specifies CASSFGLAPGYEQYV.

The rearrangement uses TRBV19 and TRBJ1-5; no reliable D call. V gave up 3 bases and J gave up 5 bases, with 14 bases separating them. Germline V gene sequence: CDR1 LNHDA, CDR2 SQIVND (reference sequence). This CDR3 spans 15 amino acids. In nucleotides, the CDR3 is TGTGCCAGTAGTATCGTTGGCGGAATTTATCAGCCCCAGCATTTT. This translates into CASSIVGGIYQPQHF.

V gene TRBV19 combines with J gene TRBJ2-1, with 14 bases matching TRBD2. V gave up 3 bases and J gave up 8 bases; unmatched junction bases: 9. The CDR3 sequence is 17 residues long. Germline V lookup: CDR1 LNHDA, CDR2 SQIVND (reference sequence). The CDR3 is CASSILGLAGVGDEQFF. The CDR3 nucleotides read TGTGCCAGTAGTATCTTGGGACTAGCGGGAGTCGGGGATGAGCAGTTCTTC. The complete variable domain, with remaining parts taken from reference TRBV19 and TRBJ2-1, reads DGGITQSPKYLFRKEGQNVTLSCEQNLNHDAMYWYRQDPGQGLRLIYYSQIVNDFQKGDIAEGYSVSREKKESFPLTVTSAQKNPTAFYLCASSILGLAGVGDEQFFGPGTRLTVL.

The chain uses TRBV18 and TRBJ2-1, with D perhaps TRBD2 (6 bases). CDR1 KGHSH and CDR2 LQKENI come from the germline V gene. Trimming removed 4 bases from V and 12 bases from J, with 19 bases in between. CDR3 length: 14 amino acids. This CDR3 is CASSLIAETEGQFF. The CDR3 coding sequence is TGTGCCAGCTCACTCATAGCGGAAACCGAGGGGCAGTTCTTC. Using reference TRBV18 and TRBJ2-1 for the parts outside the CDR3, the full variable domain is NAGVMQNPRHLVRRRGQEARLRCSPMKGHSHVYWYRQLPEEGLKFMVYLQKENIIDESGMPKERFSAEFPKEGPSILRIQQVVRGDSAAYFCASSLIAETEGQFFGPGTRLTVL.

The V gene is TRBV10-3, the J gene TRBJ2-3; 9 bases map to TRBD2. This CDR3 comprises 15 residues. The junction had 6 bases not matched to a gene; V was cut back by 6 bases and J by 2 bases. Germline V CDR1 and CDR2: ENHRY, SYGVKD. CDR3 bases: TGTGCCATCAGCCGAGCGGGAGGAGTCACAGATACGCAGTATTTT. The encoded protein is CAISRAGGVTDTQYF.

This chain uses TRBV14 with TRBJ2-3, with D unresolved. V shed 1 base and J shed 10 bases, with 15 bases lying between them. The CDR3 has 14 amino acids. The germline V gene has CDR1 SGHDN and CDR2 FVKESK. The CDR3 spells CASSQAYRVGSQYF. CDR3 bases: TGTGCCAGCAGCCAAGCCTACCGGGTCGGGTCGCAGTATTTT.

The chain uses TRBV24-1 and TRBJ2-5; 10 nucleotides match TRBD2. Trimming at V came to 2 bases and at J to 4 bases, leaving 6 bases not matched to a gene. This CDR3 is 16 amino acids long. Germline V gene data show CDR1 as KGHDR and CDR2 as SFDVKD. CDR3 nucleotide sequence: TGTGCCACCAGTGATTCCCCCTCTAGCGGGAGAGAGACCCAGTACTTC. The encoded protein is CATSDSPSSGRETQYF.

The rearrangement uses TRBV5-8 and TRBJ2-5, with 7 bases that match TRBD2. The V gene end was trimmed by 1 base and the J gene end by 1 base; junction bases not matched to a gene: 1. The CDR3 spans 14 residues. Per the germline V gene, CDR1 is SGHTS and CDR2 is YDEGEE. CDR3 coding DNA: TGTGCCAGCAGCTTGTCGGGGGGCCAAGAGACCCAGTACTTC. Protein: CASSLSGGQETQYF. The full variable domain, with the rest looked up from reference TRBV5-8 and TRBJ2-5, is EAGVTQSPTHLIKTRGQQATLRCSPISGHTSVYWYQQALGLGLQFLLWYDEGEERNRGNFPPRFSGRQFPNYSSELNVNALELEDSALYLCASSLSGGQETQYFGPGTRLLVL.

The genes are TRBV7-6 and TRBJ2-7; the D gene is possibly TRBD2 (6 bases). Germline CDR1 reads SGHVS; CDR2 reads FNYEAQ. This CDR3 contains 13 residues. Deletions cut 2 bases from V and 6 bases from J, with 11 bases between. The CDR3 region is CASSLQDYSEQYF. In DNA form, the CDR3 reads TGTGCCAGCAGCTTACAGGACTATAGCGAGCAGTACTTC.

The chain is built from TRBV9 and TRBJ2-1; 8 bases line up with TRBD2. CDR3 length equals 15 residues. Germline V gives CDR1 SGDLS, CDR2 YYNGEE. V lost 0 bases to trimming and J lost 2 bases; unmatched junction nucleotides: 1. In DNA, the CDR3 is TGTGCCAGCAGCGTAGCGGGAGGGCCCTACAATGAGCAGTTCTTC. Translating it yields CASSVAGGPYNEQFF.